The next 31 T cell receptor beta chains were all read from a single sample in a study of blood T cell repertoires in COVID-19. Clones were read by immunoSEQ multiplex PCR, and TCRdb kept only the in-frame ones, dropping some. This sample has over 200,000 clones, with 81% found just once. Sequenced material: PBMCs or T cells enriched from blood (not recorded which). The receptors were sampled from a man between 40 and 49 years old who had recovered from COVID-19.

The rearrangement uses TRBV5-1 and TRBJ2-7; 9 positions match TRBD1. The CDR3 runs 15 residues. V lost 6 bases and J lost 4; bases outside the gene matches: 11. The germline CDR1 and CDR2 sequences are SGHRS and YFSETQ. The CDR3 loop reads CASKTGQGPRYEQYF. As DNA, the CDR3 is TGCGCCAGCAAAACCGGACAGGGGCCCAGGTACGAGCAGTACTTC. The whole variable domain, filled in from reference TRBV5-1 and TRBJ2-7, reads KAGVTQTPRYLIKTRGQQVTLSCSPISGHRSVSWYQQTPGQGLQFLFEYFSETQRNKGNFPGRFSGRQFSNSRSEMNVSTLELGDSALYLCASKTGQGPRYEQYFGPGTRLTVT.

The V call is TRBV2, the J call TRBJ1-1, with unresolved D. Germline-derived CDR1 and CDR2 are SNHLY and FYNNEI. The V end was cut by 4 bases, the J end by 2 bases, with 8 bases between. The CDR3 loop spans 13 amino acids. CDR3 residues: CASSVISNTEAFF. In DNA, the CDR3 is TGTGCCAGCAGTGTGATCAGTAACACTGAAGCTTTCTTT.

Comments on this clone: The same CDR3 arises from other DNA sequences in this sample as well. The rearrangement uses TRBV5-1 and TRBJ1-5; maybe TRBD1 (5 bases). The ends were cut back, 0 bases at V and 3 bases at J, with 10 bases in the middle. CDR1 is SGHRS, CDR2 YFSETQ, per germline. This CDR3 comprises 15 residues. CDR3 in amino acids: CASSLEGASNQPQHF. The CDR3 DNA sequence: TGCGCCAGCAGCTTGGAAGGGGCGTCCAATCAGCCCCAGCATTTT. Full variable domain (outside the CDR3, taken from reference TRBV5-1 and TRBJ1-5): KAGVTQTPRYLIKTRGQQVTLSCSPISGHRSVSWYQQTPGQGLQFLFEYFSETQRNKGNFPGRFSGRQFSNSRSEMNVSTLELGDSALYLCASSLEGASNQPQHFGDGTRLSIL.

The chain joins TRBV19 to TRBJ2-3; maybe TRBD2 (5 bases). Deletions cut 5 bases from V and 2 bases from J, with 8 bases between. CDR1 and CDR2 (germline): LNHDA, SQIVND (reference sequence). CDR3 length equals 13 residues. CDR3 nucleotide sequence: TGTGCCAGTAGTTGGGAGATCACAGATACGCAGTATTTT. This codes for CASSWEITDTQYF.

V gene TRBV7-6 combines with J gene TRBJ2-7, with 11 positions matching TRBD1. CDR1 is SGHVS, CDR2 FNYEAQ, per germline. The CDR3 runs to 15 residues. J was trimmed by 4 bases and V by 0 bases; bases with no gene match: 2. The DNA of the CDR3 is TGTGCCAGCAGCTTAGCAGGGACAGGGGGGTACGAGCAGTACTTC. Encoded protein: CASSLAGTGGYEQYF.

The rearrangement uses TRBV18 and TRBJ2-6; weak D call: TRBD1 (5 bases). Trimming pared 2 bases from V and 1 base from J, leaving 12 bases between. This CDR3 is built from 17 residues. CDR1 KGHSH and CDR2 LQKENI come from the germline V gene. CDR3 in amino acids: CASSPAQVKSGANVLTF. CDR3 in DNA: TGTGCCAGCTCACCAGCACAGGTCAAATCTGGGGCCAACGTCCTGACTTTC.

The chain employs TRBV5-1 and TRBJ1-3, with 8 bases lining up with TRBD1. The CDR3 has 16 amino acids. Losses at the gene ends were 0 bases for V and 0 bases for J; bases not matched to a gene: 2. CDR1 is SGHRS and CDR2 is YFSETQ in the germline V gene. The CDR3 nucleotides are TGCGCCAGCAGCTTGGGGACAGGGCACTCTGGAAACACCATATATTTT. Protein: CASSLGTGHSGNTIYF.

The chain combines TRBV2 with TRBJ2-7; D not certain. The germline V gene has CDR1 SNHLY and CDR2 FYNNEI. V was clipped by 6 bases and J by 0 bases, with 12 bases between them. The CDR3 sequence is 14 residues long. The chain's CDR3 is CASRATGSSYEQYF. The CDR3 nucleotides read TGTGCCAGCAGAGCGACCGGTAGCTCCTACGAGCAGTACTTC.

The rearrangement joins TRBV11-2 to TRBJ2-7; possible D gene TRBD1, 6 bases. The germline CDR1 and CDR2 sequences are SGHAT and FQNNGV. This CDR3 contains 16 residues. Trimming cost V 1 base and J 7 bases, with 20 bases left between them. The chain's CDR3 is CASSLGRTGAQGEQYF. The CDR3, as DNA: TGTGCCAGCAGCTTAGGCCGAACCGGGGCGCAGGGGGAGCAGTACTTC.

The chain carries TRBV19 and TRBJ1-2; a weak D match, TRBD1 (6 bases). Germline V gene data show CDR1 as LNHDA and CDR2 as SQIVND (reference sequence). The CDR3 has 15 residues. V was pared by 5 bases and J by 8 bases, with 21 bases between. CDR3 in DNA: TGTGCCAGTAGTGCCAGGGGTTATCGCCCTATAGGCTACACCTTC. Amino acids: CASSARGYRPIGYTF.

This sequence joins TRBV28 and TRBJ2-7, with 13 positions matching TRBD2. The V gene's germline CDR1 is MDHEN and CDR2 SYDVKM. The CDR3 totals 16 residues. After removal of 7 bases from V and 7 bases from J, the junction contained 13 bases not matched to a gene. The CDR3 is CASIPVTSGRSGEQYF. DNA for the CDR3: TGTGCCAGCATACCAGTGACTAGCGGGAGGTCTGGGGAGCAGTACTTC.

The DNA for the CDR3 is TGTGCCACCAGCAGACCGACTAGCGGGGGGGTGAGTCTCTACAATGAGCAGTTCTTC. Amino acid sequence: CATSRPTSGGVSLYNEQFF. The J gene is TRBJ2-1, the V gene TRBV15; 14 bases line up with TRBD2. The length of the CDR3 is 19 residues. Germline assignment: CDR1 LNHNV and CDR2 YYDKDF (reference sequence). Unmatched junction bases numbered 9, after V lost 2 bases and J lost 3 bases.

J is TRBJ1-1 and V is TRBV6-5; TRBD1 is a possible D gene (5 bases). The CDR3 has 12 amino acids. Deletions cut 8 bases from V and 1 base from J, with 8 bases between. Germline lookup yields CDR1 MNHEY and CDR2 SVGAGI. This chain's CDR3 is CASRDWNTEAFF. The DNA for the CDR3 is TGTGCCAGCCGGGACTGGAACACTGAAGCTTTCTTT.

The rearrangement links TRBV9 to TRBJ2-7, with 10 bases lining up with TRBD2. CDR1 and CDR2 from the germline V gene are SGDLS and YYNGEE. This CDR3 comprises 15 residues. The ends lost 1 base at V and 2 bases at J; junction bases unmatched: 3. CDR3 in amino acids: CASSVTSGTPYEQYF. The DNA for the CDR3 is TGTGCCAGCAGCGTAACTAGCGGGACCCCCTACGAGCAGTACTTC. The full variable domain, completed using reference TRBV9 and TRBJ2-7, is DSGVTQTPKHLITATGQRVTLRCSPRSGDLSVYWYQQSLDQGLQFLIQYYNGEERAKGNILERFSAQQFPDLHSELNLSSLELGDSALYFCASSVTSGTPYEQYFGPGTRLTVT.

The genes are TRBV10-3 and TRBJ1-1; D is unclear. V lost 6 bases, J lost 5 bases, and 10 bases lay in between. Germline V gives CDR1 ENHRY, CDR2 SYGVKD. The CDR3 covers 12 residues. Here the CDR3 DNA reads TGTGCCATCAGCCTCTCGGGAACTGAAGCTTTCTTT. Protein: CAISLSGTEAFF.

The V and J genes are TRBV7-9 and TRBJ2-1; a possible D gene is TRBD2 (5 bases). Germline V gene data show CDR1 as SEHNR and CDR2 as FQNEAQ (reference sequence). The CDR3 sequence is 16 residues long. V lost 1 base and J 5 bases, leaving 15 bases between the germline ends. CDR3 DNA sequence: TGTGCCAGCAGCTTAGAGCTTGCGCGGAGGAACAATGAGCAGTTCTTC. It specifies CASSLELARRNNEQFF.

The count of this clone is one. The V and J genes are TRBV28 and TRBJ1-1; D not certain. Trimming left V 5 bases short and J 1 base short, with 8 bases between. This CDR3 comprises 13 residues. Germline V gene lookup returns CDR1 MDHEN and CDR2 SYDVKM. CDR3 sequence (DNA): TGTGCCAGCAGTCAACCAGAGAACACTGAAGCTTTCTTT. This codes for CASSQPENTEAFF.

CDR3 in amino acids: CASSFGTGPEAFF. The CDR3 DNA reads TGTGCCAGCAGTTTCGGGACAGGGCCTGAAGCTTTCTTT. The V gene is TRBV12-3 or TRBV12-4, the J gene TRBJ1-1; 9 nucleotides align to TRBD1. CDR3 length: 13 amino acids. J lost 6 bases, V lost 3 bases, and 2 bases had no gene match.

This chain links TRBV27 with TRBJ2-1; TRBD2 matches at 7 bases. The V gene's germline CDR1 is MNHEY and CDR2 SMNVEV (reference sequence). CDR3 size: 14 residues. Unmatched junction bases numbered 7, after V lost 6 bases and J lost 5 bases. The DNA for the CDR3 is TGTGCCAGCAGCCGGGGGACTACGAACAATGAGCAGTTCTTC. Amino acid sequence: CASSRGTTNNEQFF.

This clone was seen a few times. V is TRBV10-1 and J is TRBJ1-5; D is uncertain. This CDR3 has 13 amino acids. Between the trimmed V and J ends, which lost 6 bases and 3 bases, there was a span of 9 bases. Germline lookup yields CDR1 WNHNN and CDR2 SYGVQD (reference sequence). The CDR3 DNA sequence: TGCGCCAGCAGGGTACACCTCAATCAGCCCCAGCATTTT. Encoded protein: CASRVHLNQPQHF.

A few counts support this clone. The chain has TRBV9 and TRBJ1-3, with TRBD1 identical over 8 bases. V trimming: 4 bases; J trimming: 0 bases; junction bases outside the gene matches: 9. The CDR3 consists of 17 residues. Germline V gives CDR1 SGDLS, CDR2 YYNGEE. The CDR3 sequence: CASSKTGALASGNTIYF. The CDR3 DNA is TGTGCCAGCAGCAAGACAGGGGCCCTAGCCTCTGGAAACACCATATATTTT.

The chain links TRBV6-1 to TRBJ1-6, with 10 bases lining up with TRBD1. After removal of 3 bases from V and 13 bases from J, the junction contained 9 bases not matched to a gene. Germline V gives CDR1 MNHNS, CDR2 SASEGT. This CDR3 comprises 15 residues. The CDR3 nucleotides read TGTGCCAGCAGTGACCGGGACAGGGGATCGTGGCCCCTCCACTTT. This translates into CASSDRDRGSWPLHF.

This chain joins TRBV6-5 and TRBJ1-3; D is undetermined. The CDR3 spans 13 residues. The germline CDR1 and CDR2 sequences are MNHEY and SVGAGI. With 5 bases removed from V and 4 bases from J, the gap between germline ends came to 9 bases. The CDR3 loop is CASSPRSGNTIYF. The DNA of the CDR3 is TGTGCCAGCAGTCCCAGGTCCGGAAACACCATATATTTT.

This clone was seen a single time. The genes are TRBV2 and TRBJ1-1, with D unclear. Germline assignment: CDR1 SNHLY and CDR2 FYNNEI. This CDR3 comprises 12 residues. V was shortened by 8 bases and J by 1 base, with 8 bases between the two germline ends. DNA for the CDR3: TGTGCCAGCGACCGACAGAACACTGAAGCTTTCTTT. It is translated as CASDRQNTEAFF.

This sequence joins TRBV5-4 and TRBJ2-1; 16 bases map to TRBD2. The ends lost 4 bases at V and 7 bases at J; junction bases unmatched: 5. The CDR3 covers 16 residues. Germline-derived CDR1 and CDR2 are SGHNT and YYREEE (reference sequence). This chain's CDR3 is CASSGPGLAGGNEQFF. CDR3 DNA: TGTGCCAGCAGCGGCCCGGGACTAGCGGGGGGGAATGAGCAGTTCTTC.

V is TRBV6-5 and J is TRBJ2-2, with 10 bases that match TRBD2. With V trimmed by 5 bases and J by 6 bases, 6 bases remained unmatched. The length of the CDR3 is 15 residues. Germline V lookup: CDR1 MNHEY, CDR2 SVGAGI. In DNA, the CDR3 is TGTGCCAGCAGTCTAGCGGGGGCTCGTCCCGGGGAGCTGTTTTTT. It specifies CASSLAGARPGELFF.

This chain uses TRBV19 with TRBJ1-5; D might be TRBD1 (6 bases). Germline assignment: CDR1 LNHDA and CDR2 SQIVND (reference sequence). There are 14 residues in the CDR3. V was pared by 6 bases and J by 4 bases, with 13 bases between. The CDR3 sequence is CASSPRGTNQPQHF. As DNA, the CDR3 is TGTGCCAGTAGCCCGAGGGGGACAAATCAGCCCCAGCATTTT.

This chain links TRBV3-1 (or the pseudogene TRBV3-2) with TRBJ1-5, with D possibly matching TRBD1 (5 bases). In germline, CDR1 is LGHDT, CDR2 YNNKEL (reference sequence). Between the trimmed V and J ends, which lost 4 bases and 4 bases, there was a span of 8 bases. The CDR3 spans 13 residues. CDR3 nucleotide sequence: TGTGCCAGCAGCCCCCAGGGAAATCAGCCCCAGCATTTT. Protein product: CASSPQGNQPQHF.

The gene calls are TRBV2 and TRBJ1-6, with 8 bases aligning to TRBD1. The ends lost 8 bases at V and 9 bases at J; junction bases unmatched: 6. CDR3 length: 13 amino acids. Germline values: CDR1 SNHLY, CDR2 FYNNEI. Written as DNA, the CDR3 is TGTGCCAGCGGGCAGGGGGCGAGTTCACCCCTCCACTTT. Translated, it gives CASGQGASSPLHF.

CDR3 DNA: TGTGCTAGTGGTTTGGTCATAGGGGTTGAACAGAAGACTTACGAGCAGTACTTC. This codes for CASGLVIGVEQKTYEQYF. The V and J genes are TRBV12-5 and TRBJ2-7; possibly TRBD1 for D (5 bases). This CDR3 contains 18 residues. The V and J ends lost 0 bases and 4 bases respectively, with 22 bases between them. The V gene's germline CDR1 is LGHNT and CDR2 FRNRAP.

The CDR3 is CASSIGGRRGSYEQYF. DNA of the CDR3: TGTGCCAGTAGTATAGGGGGACGCAGGGGGTCCTACGAGCAGTACTTC. The chain couples TRBV19 to TRBJ2-7; 7 bases agree with TRBD1. Germline-derived CDR1 and CDR2 are LNHDA and SQIVND (reference sequence). The V and J ends lost 1 base and 1 base, in that order; junction bases with no gene match: 7. The CDR3 spans 16 residues.